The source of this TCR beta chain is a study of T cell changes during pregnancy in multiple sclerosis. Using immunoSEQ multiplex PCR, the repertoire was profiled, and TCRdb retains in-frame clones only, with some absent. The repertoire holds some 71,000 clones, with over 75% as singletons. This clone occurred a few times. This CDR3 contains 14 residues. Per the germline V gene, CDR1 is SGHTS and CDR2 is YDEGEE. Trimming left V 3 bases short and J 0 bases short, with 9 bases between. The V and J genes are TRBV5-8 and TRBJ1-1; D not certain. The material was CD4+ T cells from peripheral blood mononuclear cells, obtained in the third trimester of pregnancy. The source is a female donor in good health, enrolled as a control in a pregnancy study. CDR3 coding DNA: TGTGCCAGCAGCTCGAGACTGATGAACACTGAAGCTTTCTTT. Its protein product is CASSSRLMNTEAFF.